The clone carrying this T cell receptor beta chain was found a few times. Following RNA extraction, reverse transcription yielded cDNA that acted as the sequencing template. Produced via immunoSEQ multiplex PCR; TCRdb's table is partial and in-frame only. Of approximately 150,000 clones in the sample, more than 45% are singletons; the top ten hold about 6.4%. Germline V lookup: CDR1 SGHRS, CDR2 YFSETQ. Trimming took 1 base from V and 7 from J; bases not matched to a gene: 8. The CDR3 loop spans 16 amino acids. The data were obtained in a study of CD8+ T cells in alopecia areata. About the research overall: Patients in the study were on tofacitinib for 6 to 18 months, then off it for 6 months.

This chain links TRBV5-1 with TRBJ2-1, with 10 bases aligning to TRBD2. Sequenced material: CD4+ T cells sorted from blood. The clonotype comes from a human donor with alopecia areata. The CDR3 here is CASSLLPSGSTNEQFF. The CDR3 DNA sequence: TGCGCCAGCAGCTTGCTACCTAGCGGGAGTACTAATGAGCAGTTCTTC.